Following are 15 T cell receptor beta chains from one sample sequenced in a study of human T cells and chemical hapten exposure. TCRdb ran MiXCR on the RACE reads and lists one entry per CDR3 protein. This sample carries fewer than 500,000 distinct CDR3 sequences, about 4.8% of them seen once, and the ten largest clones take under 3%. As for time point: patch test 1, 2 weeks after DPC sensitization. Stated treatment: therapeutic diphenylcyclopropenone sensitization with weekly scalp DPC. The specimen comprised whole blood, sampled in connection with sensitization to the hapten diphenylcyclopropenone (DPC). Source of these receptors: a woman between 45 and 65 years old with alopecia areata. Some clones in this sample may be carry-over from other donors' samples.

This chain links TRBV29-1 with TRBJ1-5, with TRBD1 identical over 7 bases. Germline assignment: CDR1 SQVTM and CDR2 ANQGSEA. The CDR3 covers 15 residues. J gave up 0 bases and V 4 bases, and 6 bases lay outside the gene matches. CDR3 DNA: TGCAGCGTTGGGACAGGTGGAAATAGCAATCAGCCCCAGCATTTT. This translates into CSVGTGGNSNQPQHF.

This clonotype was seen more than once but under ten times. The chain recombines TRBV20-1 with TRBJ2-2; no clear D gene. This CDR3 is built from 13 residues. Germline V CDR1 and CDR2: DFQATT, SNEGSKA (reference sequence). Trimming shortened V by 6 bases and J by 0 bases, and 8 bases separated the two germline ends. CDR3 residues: CSATAPNTGELFF. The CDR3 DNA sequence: TGCAGTGCGACGGCCCCGAACACCGGGGAGCTGTTTTTT.

CDR3: CASSVSGTGPYEQYF. CDR3 DNA sequence: TGTGCCAGCAGCGTTTCCGGGACAGGGCCCTACGAGCAGTACTTC. The chain employs TRBV7-2 and TRBJ2-7; 9 nucleotides align to TRBD1. Losses at the gene ends were 5 bases for V and 2 bases for J; bases not matched to a gene: 7. Per the germline V gene, CDR1 is SGHTA and CDR2 is FQGNSA. This CDR3 is 15 amino acids long.

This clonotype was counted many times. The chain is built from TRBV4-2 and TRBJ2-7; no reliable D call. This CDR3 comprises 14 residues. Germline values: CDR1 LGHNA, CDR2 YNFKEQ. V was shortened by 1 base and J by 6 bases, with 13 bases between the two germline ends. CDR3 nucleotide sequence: TGTGCCAGCAGCCAAGTCGGTGGCGTAGGCGAGCAGTACTTC. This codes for CASSQVGGVGEQYF.

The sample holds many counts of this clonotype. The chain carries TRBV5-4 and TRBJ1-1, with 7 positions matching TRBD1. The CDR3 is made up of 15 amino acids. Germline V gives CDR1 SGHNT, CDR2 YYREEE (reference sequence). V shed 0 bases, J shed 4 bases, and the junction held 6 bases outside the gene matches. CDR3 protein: CASSLVAQGGTEAFF. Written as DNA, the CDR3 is TGTGCCAGCAGCTTGGTGGCCCAGGGGGGCACTGAAGCTTTCTTT.

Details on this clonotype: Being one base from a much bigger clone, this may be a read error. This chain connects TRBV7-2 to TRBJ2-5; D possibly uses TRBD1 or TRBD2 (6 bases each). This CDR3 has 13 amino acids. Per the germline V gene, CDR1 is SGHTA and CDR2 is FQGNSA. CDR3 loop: CASSFSRGQTQDF. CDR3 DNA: TGTGCCAGCAGCTTCAGCCGGGGGCAGACCCAGGACTTC.

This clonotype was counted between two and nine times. CDR3 nucleotide sequence: TGTGCCAGCAGCTCCTCTAGCGGGACACGACGCGGGTTCTTC. As protein: CASSSSSGTRRGFF. V usage is TRBV11-2 and J usage is TRBJ2-1; 9 bases align to TRBD2. The CDR3 has 14 residues. Germline assignment: CDR1 SGHAT and CDR2 FQNNGV. J gave up 15 bases and V 4 bases, and 13 bases lay outside the gene matches.

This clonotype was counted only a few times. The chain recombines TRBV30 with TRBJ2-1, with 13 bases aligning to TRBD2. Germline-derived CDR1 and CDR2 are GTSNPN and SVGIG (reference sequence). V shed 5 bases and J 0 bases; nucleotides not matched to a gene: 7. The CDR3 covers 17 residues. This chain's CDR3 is CAWSGLAGTNSYNEQFF. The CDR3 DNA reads TGTGCCTGGTCGGGACTAGCGGGGACAAACTCCTACAATGAGCAGTTCTTC.

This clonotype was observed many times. CDR3 DNA: TGTGCCAGCAGCTTAGTCGGAGGGAGCCCCTTTAGTAATTCACCCCTCCACTTT. It encodes CASSLVGGSPFSNSPLHF. This chain connects TRBV7-2 to TRBJ1-6; no firm D call. V gave up 1 base and J gave up 6 bases, with 19 bases separating them. The CDR3 is made up of 18 amino acids. The germline V gene has CDR1 SGHTA and CDR2 FQGNSA.

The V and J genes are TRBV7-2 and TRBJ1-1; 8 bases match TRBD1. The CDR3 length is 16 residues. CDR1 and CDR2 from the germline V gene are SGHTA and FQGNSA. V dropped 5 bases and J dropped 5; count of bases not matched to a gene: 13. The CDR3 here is CASSRSTGDSGTEAFF. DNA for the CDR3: TGTGCCAGCAGCCGATCGACAGGGGACAGTGGGACTGAAGCTTTCTTT. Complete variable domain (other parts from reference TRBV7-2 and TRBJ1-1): GAGVSQSPSNKVTEKGKDVELRCDPISGHTALYWYRQSLGQGLEFLIYFQGNSAPDKSGLPSDRFSAERTGGSVSTLTIQRTQQEDSAVYLCASSRSTGDSGTEAFFGQGTRLTVV.

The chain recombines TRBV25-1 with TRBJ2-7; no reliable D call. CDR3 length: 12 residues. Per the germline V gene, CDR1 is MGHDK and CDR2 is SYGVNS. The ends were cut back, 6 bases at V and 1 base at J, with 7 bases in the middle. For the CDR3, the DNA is TGTGCCAGCAGAAGGAATTCCTACGAGCAGTACTTC. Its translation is CASRRNSYEQYF.

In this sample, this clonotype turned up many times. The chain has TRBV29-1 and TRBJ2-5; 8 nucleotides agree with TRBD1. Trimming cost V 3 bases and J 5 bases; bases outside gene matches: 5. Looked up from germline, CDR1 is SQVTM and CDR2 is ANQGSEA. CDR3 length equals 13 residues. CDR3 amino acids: CSVEDGQGETQYF. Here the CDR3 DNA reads TGCAGCGTTGAGGACGGACAGGGTGAGACCCAGTACTTC.

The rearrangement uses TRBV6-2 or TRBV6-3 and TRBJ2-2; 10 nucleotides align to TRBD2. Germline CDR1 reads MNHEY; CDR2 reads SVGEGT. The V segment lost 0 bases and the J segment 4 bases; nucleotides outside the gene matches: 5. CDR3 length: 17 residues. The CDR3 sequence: CASSYSSAGGRTGELFF. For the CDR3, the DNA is TGTGCCAGCAGTTACTCTTCAGCGGGAGGGCGCACCGGGGAGCTGTTTTTT.

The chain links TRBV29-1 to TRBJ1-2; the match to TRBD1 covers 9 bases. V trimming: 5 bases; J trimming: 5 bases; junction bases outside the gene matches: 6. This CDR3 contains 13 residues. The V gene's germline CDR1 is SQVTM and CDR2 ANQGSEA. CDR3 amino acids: CSVWTGVRYGYTF. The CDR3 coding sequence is TGCAGCGTTTGGACAGGGGTTAGGTATGGCTACACCTTC.

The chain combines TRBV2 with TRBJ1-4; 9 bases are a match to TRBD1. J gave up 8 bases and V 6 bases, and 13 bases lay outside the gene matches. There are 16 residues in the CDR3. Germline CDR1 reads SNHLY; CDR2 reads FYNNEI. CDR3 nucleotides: TGTGCCAGCAGCGCAAGGCCGGGACAGGGCGGAGAAAAACTGTTTTTT. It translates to CASSARPGQGGEKLFF.